This TCR beta chain was recovered during a study of cytomegalovirus exposure and HLA in healthy donors. CDR1 KGHSH and CDR2 LQKENI come from the germline V gene. CDR3 length: 16 amino acids. As regards this clone: A read error may account for a junction end that differs from germline.

PCR used 60 Vbeta primers and 13 Jbeta primers. Sequencing was performed with immunoSEQ multiplex PCR; in TCRdb, only in-frame clones are kept and a portion is missing. The sample consists of approximately 180,000 clones, about three quarters of them appearing once. This rearrangement joins TRBV18 to TRBJ2-4; weak D call: TRBD2 (7 bases). This TCR was sampled from a man in his forties or fifties in good health and CMV-seropositive. The source material was PBMCs. CDR3 bases: TGTGCCAGCTCACCTCAGGACAGACTAGCCAAAAACAGTCAGTACTTC. Its protein product is CASSPQDRLAKNSQYF. The whole variable domain, filled in from reference TRBV18 and TRBJ2-4, reads NAGVMQNPRHLVRRRGQEARLRCSPMKGHSHVYWYRQLPEEGLKFMVYLQKENIIDESGMPKERFSAEFPKEGPSILRIQQVVRGDSAAYFCASSPQDRLAKNSQYFGAGTRLSVL.